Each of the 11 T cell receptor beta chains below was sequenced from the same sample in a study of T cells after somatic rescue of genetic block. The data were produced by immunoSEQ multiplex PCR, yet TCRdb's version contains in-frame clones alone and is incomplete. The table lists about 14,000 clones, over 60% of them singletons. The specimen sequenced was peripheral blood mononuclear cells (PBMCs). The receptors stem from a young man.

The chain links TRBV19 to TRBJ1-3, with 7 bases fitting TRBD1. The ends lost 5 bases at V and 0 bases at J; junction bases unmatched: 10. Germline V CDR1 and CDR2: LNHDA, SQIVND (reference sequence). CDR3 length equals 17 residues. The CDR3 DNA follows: TGTGCCAGTAGTCCCGGGACAGCGTTAAGCTCTGGAAACACCATATATTTT. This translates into CASSPGTALSSGNTIYF.

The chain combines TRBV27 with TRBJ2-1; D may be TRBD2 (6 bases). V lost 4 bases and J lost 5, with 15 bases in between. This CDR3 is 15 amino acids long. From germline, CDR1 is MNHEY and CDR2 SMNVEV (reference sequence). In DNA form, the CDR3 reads TGTGCCAGCAGTTCGTTTAGCGGAAGAGACAATGAGCAGTTCTTC. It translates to CASSSFSGRDNEQFF.

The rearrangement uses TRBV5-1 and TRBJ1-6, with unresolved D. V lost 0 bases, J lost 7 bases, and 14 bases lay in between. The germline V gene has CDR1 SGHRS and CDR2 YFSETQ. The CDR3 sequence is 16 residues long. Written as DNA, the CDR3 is TGCGCCAGCAGCTTGGGGGTGGTGGGGTTAAATTCACCCCTCCACTTT. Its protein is CASSLGVVGLNSPLHF.

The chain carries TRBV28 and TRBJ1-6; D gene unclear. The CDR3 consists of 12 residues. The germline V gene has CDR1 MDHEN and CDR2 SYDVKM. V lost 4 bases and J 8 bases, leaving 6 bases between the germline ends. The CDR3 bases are TGTGCCAGCAGTTCCCTCGATTCACCCCTCCACTTT. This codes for CASSSLDSPLHF.

CDR3 region: CASSQARFKAFF. In DNA form, the CDR3 reads TGTGCCAGCAGCCAAGCCCGTTTTAAAGCTTTCTTT. This chain connects TRBV14 to TRBJ1-1, with D unresolved. The germline gives CDR1 SGHDN, CDR2 FVKESK. V dropped 1 base and J dropped 9 bases, with 9 bases sitting between them. CDR3 length: 12 residues.

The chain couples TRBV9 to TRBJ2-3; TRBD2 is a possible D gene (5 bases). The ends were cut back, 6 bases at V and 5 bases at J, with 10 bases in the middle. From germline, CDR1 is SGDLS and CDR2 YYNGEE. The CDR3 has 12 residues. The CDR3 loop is CASNRGKDTQYF. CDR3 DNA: TGTGCCAGCAATCGGGGAAAAGATACGCAGTATTTT.

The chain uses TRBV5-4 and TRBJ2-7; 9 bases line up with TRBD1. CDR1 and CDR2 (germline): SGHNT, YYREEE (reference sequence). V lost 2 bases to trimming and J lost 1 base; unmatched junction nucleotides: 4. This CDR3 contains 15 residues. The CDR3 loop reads CASSLNRGLSYEQYF. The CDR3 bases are TGTGCCAGCAGCTTAAACAGGGGGCTGTCCTACGAGCAGTACTTC.

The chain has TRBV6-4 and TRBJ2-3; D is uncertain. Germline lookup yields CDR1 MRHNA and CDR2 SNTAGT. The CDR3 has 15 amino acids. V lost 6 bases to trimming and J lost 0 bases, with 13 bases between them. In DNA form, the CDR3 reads TGTGCCAGCAGCGTCAAGATGCCCAGCACAGATACGCAGTATTTT. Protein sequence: CASSVKMPSTDTQYF.

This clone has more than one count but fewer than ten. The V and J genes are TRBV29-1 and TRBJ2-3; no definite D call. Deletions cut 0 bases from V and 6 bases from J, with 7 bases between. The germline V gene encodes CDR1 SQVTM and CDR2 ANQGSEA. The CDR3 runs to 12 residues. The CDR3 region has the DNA TGCAGCGTTGAAGATCCTGGGGATACGCAGTATTTT. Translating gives CSVEDPGDTQYF.

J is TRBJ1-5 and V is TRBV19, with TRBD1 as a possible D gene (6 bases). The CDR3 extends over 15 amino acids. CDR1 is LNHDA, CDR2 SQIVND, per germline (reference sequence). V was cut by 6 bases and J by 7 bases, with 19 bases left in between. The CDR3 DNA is TGTGCCAGTAGCCACTTACAGGGCATGGGGCAGCCCCAGCATTTT. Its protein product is CASSHLQGMGQPQHF.

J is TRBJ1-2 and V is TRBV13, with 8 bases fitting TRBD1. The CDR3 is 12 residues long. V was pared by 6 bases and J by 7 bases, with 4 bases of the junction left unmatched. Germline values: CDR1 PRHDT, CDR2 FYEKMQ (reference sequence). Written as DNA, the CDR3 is TGTGCCAGCAGATTGACAGGGGTTGGCTACACCTTC. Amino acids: CASRLTGVGYTF.